What follows are 23 T cell receptor beta chains derived from one specimen sequenced in a study of technical replicates of blood from several donors. TCRdb's table, derived via immunoSEQ multiplex PCR, lists solely in-frame clones and lacks some. This table holds approximately 76,000 clones, around 97% found once. Sequenced sample: T cells isolated from PBMCs. The origin of the receptors is a human donor in good health.

The chain joins TRBV4-1 to TRBJ2-4; 8 positions agree with TRBD1. V shed 4 bases and J 6 bases; nucleotides not matched to a gene: 2. Germline CDR1 and CDR2: MGHRA and YSYEKL. The CDR3 covers 13 residues. Written as DNA, the CDR3 is TGCGCCAGCAGCCCCGGACAGGGAAACATTCAGTACTTC. Its translation is CASSPGQGNIQYF.

The rearrangement links TRBV10-3 to TRBJ2-3; maybe TRBD1 (6 bases). There are 15 residues in the CDR3. Trimming cost V 4 bases and J 4 bases, with 15 bases left between them. Per germline, CDR1 ENHRY and CDR2 SYGVKD. The CDR3 here is CAISASPPGADTQYF. The CDR3 nucleotides are TGTGCCATCAGTGCTAGCCCCCCAGGGGCAGATACGCAGTATTTT.

The V gene is TRBV19, the J gene TRBJ2-1; 7 bases align to TRBD1. V gave up 4 bases and J gave up 0 bases; unmatched junction bases: 6. This CDR3 is 16 amino acids long. From germline, CDR1 is LNHDA and CDR2 SQIVND (reference sequence). The CDR3 protein is CASSNPGGGSYNEQFF. As DNA, the CDR3 is TGTGCCAGTAGTAACCCAGGGGGTGGCTCCTACAATGAGCAGTTCTTC.

This clone is a singleton in its sample. The CDR3 is CAWSVRERGRTDTQYF. CDR3 sequence (DNA): TGTGCCTGGAGTGTACGAGAAAGGGGGCGTACAGATACGCAGTATTTT. The chain links TRBV30 to TRBJ2-3; 7 bases fit TRBD1. This CDR3 has 16 residues. The V gene's germline CDR1 is GTSNPN and CDR2 SVGIG (reference sequence). The V and J ends lost 0 bases and 3 bases, in that order; junction bases with no gene match: 9.

V gene TRBV18 combines with J gene TRBJ2-7, with 14 bases lining up with TRBD2. Germline values: CDR1 KGHSH, CDR2 LQKENI. Trimming removed 0 bases from V and 5 bases from J; junction bases left unmatched: 9. This CDR3 comprises 18 residues. The CDR3 DNA sequence: TGTGCCAGCTCACCACCTTCTCGACTAGCGGGAGGGTTCGACGAGCAGTACTTC. Its translation: CASSPPSRLAGGFDEQYF.

The CDR3 region has the DNA TGTGCCAGCGGACCTTTAGGACTAGCGGGAGACTACGAGCAGTACTTC. Amino acid sequence: CASGPLGLAGDYEQYF. The chain is built from TRBV11-2 and TRBJ2-7; TRBD2 matches at 13 bases. In germline, CDR1 is SGHAT, CDR2 FQNNGV. The trim removed 8 bases at V and 3 bases at J, leaving 10 bases unmatched. The CDR3 sequence is 16 residues long.

This sequence joins TRBV5-1 and TRBJ1-2; D perhaps matches TRBD1 (5 bases). This CDR3 is 13 amino acids long. V shed 0 bases and J shed 8 bases, with 11 bases lying between them. Per the germline V gene, CDR1 is SGHRS and CDR2 is YFSETQ. The CDR3 loop reads CASSLGQLDGYTF. The DNA for the CDR3 is TGCGCCAGCAGCTTGGGACAGTTGGACGGCTACACCTTC.

The chain uses TRBV21-1 and TRBJ2-1; the table's D call TRBD2 went unverified against the DNA. TRBV21-1 is classified as a pseudogene. The CDR3 spans 11 residues. The DNA of the CDR3 is TGTGCCAGCAGCAAGCGGGATGAGCAGTTCTTC. Translating it yields CASSKRDEQFF.

V and J are TRBV11-3 and TRBJ2-2, with D perhaps being TRBD1 or TRBD2 (6 bases each). The CDR3 has 15 residues. In germline, CDR1 is SGHNT, CDR2 YENEEA. Between the trimmed V and J ends, which lost 5 bases and 3 bases, there was a span of 13 bases. In DNA, the CDR3 is TGTGCCAGCAGCGTAGGGGGACTTTACACCGGGGAGCTGTTTTTT. Translated, it gives CASSVGGLYTGELFF.

The CDR3 region has the DNA TGCGCCAGCAGTCAAGCCCACAGGGGGCATGGCTACACCTTC. Encoded protein: CASSQAHRGHGYTF. The chain employs TRBV23-1 and TRBJ1-2; the match to TRBD1 covers 9 bases. TRBV23-1 is classed as an ORF, of uncertain function. V was clipped by 2 bases and J by 6 bases; unmatched bases: 4. The CDR3 length is 14 residues.

The genes are TRBV2 and TRBJ2-1; no firm D call. This CDR3 is built from 16 residues. The ends were cut back, 3 bases at V and 0 bases at J, with 12 bases in the middle. Germline V gene lookup returns CDR1 SNHLY and CDR2 FYNNEI. The DNA for the CDR3 is TGTGCCAGCAGTGAGACCAGGCTGATCTCCTACAATGAGCAGTTCTTC. Translated: CASSETRLISYNEQFF.

This clone was picked up one time. V is TRBV10-3 and J is TRBJ1-3, with 8 bases fitting TRBD1. Germline V lookup: CDR1 ENHRY, CDR2 SYGVKD. The CDR3 sequence is 15 residues long. J lost 8 bases, V lost 0 bases, and 6 bases had no gene match. CDR3 protein: CAISESTGGGDTIYF. The CDR3 nucleotides are TGTGCCATCAGTGAGTCTACAGGGGGTGGTGACACCATATATTTT.

The chain carries TRBV19 and TRBJ1-1; 7 positions agree with TRBD1. After removal of 3 bases from V and 4 bases from J, the junction contained 2 bases not matched to a gene. This CDR3 spans 13 amino acids. Germline CDR1 and CDR2: LNHDA and SQIVND (reference sequence). The DNA for the CDR3 is TGTGCCAGTAGTATTGAGGGGGCCACTGAAGCTTTCTTT. Translation gives CASSIEGATEAFF.

The rearrangement uses TRBV10-2 and TRBJ2-7; perhaps TRBD2 as D (6 bases). The CDR3 is 13 residues long. Per the germline V gene, CDR1 is WSHSY and CDR2 is SAAADI. V dropped 7 bases and J dropped 2 bases, with 12 bases sitting between them. The CDR3 here is CASTQGLTYEQYF. The CDR3 nucleotides are TGCGCCAGCACCCAGGGACTTACCTACGAGCAGTACTTC.

This chain joins TRBV2 and TRBJ2-7; possibly TRBD2 for D (5 bases). The CDR3 is 14 amino acids. From germline, CDR1 is SNHLY and CDR2 FYNNEI. Trimming removed 3 bases from V and 2 bases from J, with 11 bases in between. Written as DNA, the CDR3 is TGTGCCAGCAGTGACCAGCGGTTTACCTACGAGCAGTACTTC. Translated: CASSDQRFTYEQYF.

V gene TRBV28 combines with J gene TRBJ1-1; D may be TRBD1 (6 bases). Germline V gene lookup returns CDR1 MDHEN and CDR2 SYDVKM. Trimming shortened V by 2 bases and J by 12 bases, and 16 bases separated the two germline ends. The CDR3 has 13 amino acids. The DNA for the CDR3 is TGTGCCAGCAGTTTAACGGCAGGGGCCCGCTCTTTCTTT. Its translation: CASSLTAGARSFF.

The chain combines TRBV6-5 with TRBJ2-7; no firm D call. CDR1 and CDR2 (germline): MNHEY, SVGAGI. Trimming took off 5 bases at V and 2 bases at J, with 10 bases between the two ends. The CDR3 has 13 amino acids. Here the CDR3 reads CASSPTVPYEQYF. Written as DNA, the CDR3 is TGTGCCAGCAGTCCCACAGTACCCTACGAGCAGTACTTC.

The rearrangement uses TRBV10-2 and TRBJ2-7, with D hard to call. The CDR3 has 14 residues. The V end lost 5 bases, the J end lost 2 bases, and 13 bases lay between the germline ends. Germline CDR1 reads WSHSY; CDR2 reads SAAADI. The CDR3 nucleotides read TGCGCCAGCAGTATACAGATTTCTACCTACGAGCAGTACTTC. As protein: CASSIQISTYEQYF.

V usage is TRBV6-5 and J usage is TRBJ1-2; D might be TRBD1 (6 bases). The germline V and J ends were trimmed by 5 bases and 9 bases, with 22 bases remaining between them. Germline loops: CDR1 MNHEY, CDR2 SVGAGI. The CDR3 sequence is 15 residues long. The CDR3 sequence: CASSRQAERLWSYTF. For the CDR3, the DNA is TGTGCCAGCAGTCGACAGGCCGAGAGGCTATGGAGCTACACCTTC.

This chain links TRBV2 with TRBJ1-1; 8 nucleotides line up with TRBD1. Trimming cost V 4 bases and J 9 bases; bases outside gene matches: 4. Germline CDR1 is SNHLY and CDR2 is FYNNEI. The CDR3 is made up of 12 amino acids. CDR3 amino acids: CASSAWTGQAFF. Here the CDR3 DNA reads TGTGCCAGCAGTGCCTGGACAGGGCAAGCTTTCTTT.

The DNA of the CDR3 is TGTGCCAGCAGCCAGACAGGGCCGGCGAACACTGAAGCTTTCTTT. Residues: CASSQTGPANTEAFF. J is TRBJ1-1 and V is TRBV5-4; 7 bases are shared with TRBD1. V lost 4 bases to trimming and J lost 1 base; unmatched junction nucleotides: 7. Germline CDR1 reads SGHNT; CDR2 reads YYREEE (reference sequence). The CDR3 runs to 15 residues. Full variable domain (missing parts from reference TRBV5-4 and TRBJ1-1): ETGVTQSPTHLIKTRGQQVTLRCSSQSGHNTVSWYQQALGQGPQFIFQYYREEENGRGNFPPRFSGLQFPNYSSELNVNALELDDSALYLCASSQTGPANTEAFFGQGTRLTVV.

This clone was detected once. V is TRBV10-3 and J is TRBJ2-5; 8 nucleotides agree with TRBD1. V was pared by 3 bases and J by 7 bases, with 10 bases of the junction left unmatched. Germline CDR1 reads ENHRY; CDR2 reads SYGVKD. This CDR3 has 15 amino acids. This chain's CDR3 is CAISEFQADRATQYF. The CDR3 DNA sequence: TGTGCCATCAGTGAATTTCAAGCGGACAGGGCGACCCAGTACTTC.

The V gene is TRBV19, the J gene TRBJ1-1; D unclear. The CDR3 covers 13 residues. The V and J ends lost 9 bases and 0 bases respectively, with 11 bases between them. The germline CDR1 and CDR2 sequences are LNHDA and SQIVND (reference sequence). The CDR3 DNA reads TGTGCCAGGTCGACGGAGATGAACACTGAAGCTTTCTTT. Encoded protein: CARSTEMNTEAFF.